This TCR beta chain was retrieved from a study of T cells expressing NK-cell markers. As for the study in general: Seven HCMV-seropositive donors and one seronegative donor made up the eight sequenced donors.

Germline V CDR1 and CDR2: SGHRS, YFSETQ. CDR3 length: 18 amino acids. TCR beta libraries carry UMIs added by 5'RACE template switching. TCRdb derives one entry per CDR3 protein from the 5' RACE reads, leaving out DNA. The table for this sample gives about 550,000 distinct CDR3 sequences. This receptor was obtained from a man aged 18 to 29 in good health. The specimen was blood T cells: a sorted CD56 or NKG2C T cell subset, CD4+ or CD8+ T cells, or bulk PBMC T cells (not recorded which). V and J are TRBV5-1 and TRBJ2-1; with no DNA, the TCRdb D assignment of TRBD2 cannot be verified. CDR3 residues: CASSLEVRSGRALNEQFF.